The T cell receptor (beta chain) described here comes from a study of identical twins. Study observations and caveats: Twin-shared out-of-frame alpha sequences were enriched for low generation probability. Potential partial confounding of zero-insertion analyses by invariant MAIT and iNKT cells was noted. The models gave estimates that fell short of the out-of-frame TCR alpha sharing seen in monozygotic twins.

The germline V gene has CDR1 MGHDK and CDR2 SYGVNS. The V gene lost 7 bases and the J gene lost 0 bases, with 4 bases spanning the gap. The CDR3 consists of 13 residues. This clonotype was recorded at least ten times. What it recognizes is unknown. Unique molecular identifiers were present on the cDNA, which also gained a universal primer site by template switching. TCRdb re-called the 5' RACE reads through MiXCR, storing one row per CDR3 protein. Of more than 650,000 distinct CDR3 sequences listed, around 6.1% are singletons. This TCR came from a man between 18 and 29 years old in good health. What was sequenced was naive T cells sorted from blood. The chain links TRBV25-1 to TRBJ2-6; unclear D gene. The CDR3, as DNA: TGTGCCAGCACCGACTCTGGGGCCAACGTCCTGACTTTC. Translated, it gives CASTDSGANVLTF.